This TCR beta chain was obtained from a study of response to subunit inactivated influenza vaccine. TCRdb reprocessed the RT-PCR reads via MiXCR and lists one record per CDR3 protein. Altogether about 500,000 distinct CDR3 sequences are present, approximately 17% being singletons, with the ten largest covering over 2.5%. The CDR3 runs 13 residues. Germline loops: CDR1 SGHAT, CDR2 FQNNGV. Trimming stripped 2 bases from V and 8 bases from J, with 10 bases between. Study conclusions and caveats: The authors proposed limited new T cell recruitment per seasonal influenza vaccination.

Points on this clonotype: Its specificity is not known.

The sequences come from CD4+ T cells sorted from PBMCs, collected around 25 months after vaccination. This chain connects TRBV11-2 to TRBJ2-1; D is possibly TRBD1 (5 bases). The sequence was collected from a man in his fifties or sixties who received an inactivated influenza vaccine. Here the CDR3 DNA reads TGTGCCAGCAGCTTACTCGACAGCTATGAGCAGTTCTTC. Its translation: CASSLLDSYEQFF.